Shown below are 20 T cell receptor beta chains from a single sample sequenced in a study of human T cells and chemical hapten exposure. Time point described: patch test 2, 6 weeks after DPC sensitization. Treatment defined: therapeutic diphenylcyclopropenone sensitization with weekly scalp DPC. TCRdb re-derived calls from the RACE reads in MiXCR, one entry per CDR3 protein. There are 120,000 to 150,000 distinct CDR3 sequences in the sample; about an eighth occur only once, and roughly 1.4% lies in the top ten. The specimen comprised whole blood, sampled in connection with sensitization to the hapten diphenylcyclopropenone (DPC). The receptors originated from a woman aged 45-59 years with alopecia areata. Some clones in this sample may be carry-over from other donors' samples.

The chain combines TRBV19 with TRBJ1-5, with TRBD1 as a possible D gene (6 bases). The CDR3 spans 17 residues. CDR1 is LNHDA and CDR2 is SQIVND in the germline V gene (reference sequence). V was pared by 7 bases and J by 5 bases, with 24 bases between. The CDR3 DNA sequence: TGTGCCAGTACCGTCCGCCGCTTAAGGAAGGGGGATCAGCCCCAGCATTTT. This gives the protein CASTVRRLRKGDQPQHF.

The chain carries TRBV5-1 and TRBJ1-2; 7 bases line up with TRBD1. V lost 0 bases, J lost 4 bases, and 3 bases stayed unmatched. Germline-derived CDR1 and CDR2 are SGHRS and YFSETQ. The CDR3 has 14 amino acids. The DNA for the CDR3 is TGCGCCAGCAGCTTGGGACAGGGCCCCTATGGCTACACCTTC. It is translated as CASSLGQGPYGYTF.

This clonotype occurred many times. This chain links TRBV11-2 with TRBJ2-5, with 14 bases aligning to TRBD2. Germline lookup yields CDR1 SGHAT and CDR2 FQNNGV. After removal of 4 bases from V and 2 bases from J, the junction contained 6 bases not matched to a gene. The CDR3 consists of 17 residues. CDR3 protein: CASSSGTSGSGQETQYF. The CDR3 DNA sequence: TGTGCCAGCAGCTCCGGGACTAGCGGGAGTGGGCAAGAGACCCAGTACTTC.

This clonotype was counted between two and nine times. The chain is built from TRBV2 and TRBJ2-5; D not resolved. The germline gives CDR1 SNHLY, CDR2 FYNNEI. Trimming left V 8 bases short and J 5 bases short, with 6 bases between. There are 10 residues in the CDR3. CDR3 sequence: CASEAETQYF. CDR3 nucleotides: TGTGCCAGCGAGGCGGAGACCCAGTACTTC.

The chain carries TRBV27 and TRBJ1-6; D unresolved. The CDR3 contains 15 residues. Trimming took 3 bases from V and 3 from J, leaving 9 bases between them. Germline V gene lookup returns CDR1 MNHEY and CDR2 SMNVEV (reference sequence). The CDR3 DNA reads as TGTGCCAGCAGTTTTCGGAGAAACTATAATTCACCCCTCCACTTT. It encodes CASSFRRNYNSPLHF.

V usage is TRBV28 and J usage is TRBJ1-3, with D perhaps matching TRBD1 (6 bases). V was cut by 2 bases and J by 2 bases, with 16 bases left in between. The germline gives CDR1 MDHEN, CDR2 SYDVKM. The length of the CDR3 is 17 residues. The CDR3: CASSLGAGVRTGNTIYF. The CDR3 region has the DNA TGTGCCAGCAGTTTAGGAGCAGGGGTCCGAACTGGAAACACCATATATTTT.

The J gene is TRBJ2-7, the V gene TRBV6-6, with 13 bases fitting TRBD2. V lost 4 bases to trimming and J lost 5 bases; unmatched junction nucleotides: 5. The CDR3 length is 15 residues. Germline CDR1 is MNHNY and CDR2 is SVGAGI (reference sequence). In DNA form, the CDR3 reads TGTGCCAGCAGTTCTCCCGGGACTAGCGGGAACGAGCAGTACTTC. Amino acid sequence: CASSSPGTSGNEQYF.

This clonotype was seen a handful of times. V and J are TRBV6-1 and TRBJ1-5, with D perhaps matching TRBD1 (5 bases). V lost 1 base and J lost 0, with 10 bases in between. The germline gives CDR1 MNHNS, CDR2 SASEGT. This CDR3 spans 16 amino acids. The CDR3 spells CASSEVRERSNQPQHF. The DNA for the CDR3 is TGTGCCAGCAGTGAAGTCAGGGAGCGTAGCAATCAGCCCCAGCATTTT.

This clonotype showed up many times. The chain employs TRBV5-1 and TRBJ2-6; D ambiguous. In germline, CDR1 is SGHRS, CDR2 YFSETQ. The CDR3 runs 18 residues. The V end lost 3 bases, the J end lost 0 bases, and 16 bases lay between the germline ends. CDR3 in amino acids: CASSSISSTVSGANVLTF. The CDR3 DNA follows: TGCGCCAGCAGCTCGATCTCCTCAACAGTCTCTGGGGCCAACGTCCTGACTTTC. The variable domain in full, with the rest retrieved from reference TRBV5-1 and TRBJ2-6, is KAGVTQTPRYLIKTRGQQVTLSCSPISGHRSVSWYQQTPGQGLQFLFEYFSETQRNKGNFPGRFSGRQFSNSRSEMNVSTLELGDSALYLCASSSISSTVSGANVLTFGAGSRLTVL.

As DNA, the CDR3 is TGTGCCTCCCTGGACAGGGAGAACTTGGGCTACACCTTC. Amino acids: CASLDRENLGYTF. This rearrangement joins TRBV7-9 to TRBJ1-2; 8 bases match TRBD1. CDR1 is SEHNR, CDR2 FQNEAQ, per germline (reference sequence). V shed 11 bases and J 8 bases; nucleotides not matched to a gene: 13. This CDR3 has 13 amino acids.

This chain joins TRBV29-1 and TRBJ2-1; 7 bases map to TRBD2. V dropped 7 bases and J dropped 0; count of bases not matched to a gene: 9. In germline, CDR1 is SQVTM, CDR2 ANQGSEA. This CDR3 is built from 15 residues. CDR3 in amino acids: CSAGRSGFSYNEQFF. The CDR3 nucleotides read TGCAGCGCCGGGAGGTCAGGGTTCTCCTACAATGAGCAGTTCTTC.

This sequence joins TRBV20-1 and TRBJ2-7; D is uncertain. In germline, CDR1 is DFQATT, CDR2 SNEGSKA (reference sequence). The V end lost 6 bases, the J end lost 2 bases, and 14 bases lay between the germline ends. This CDR3 spans 13 amino acids. CDR3 coding DNA: TGCAGTGCCCAACGGCGGCCTACCTACGAGCAGTACTTC. Its protein is CSAQRRPTYEQYF.

The CDR3 here is CASSLLEEQFF. The DNA of the CDR3 is TGTGCCAGCAGTCTCCTGGAGGAGCAGTTCTTC. This chain uses TRBV12-3 or TRBV12-4 with TRBJ2-1; D unresolved. Trimming left V 5 bases short and J 10 bases short, with 9 bases between. The CDR3 consists of 11 residues.

This clonotype has more than one count but fewer than ten. The chain joins TRBV12-3 or TRBV12-4 to TRBJ2-2, with D uncertain. V lost 3 bases to trimming and J lost 4 bases, with 12 bases between them. This CDR3 comprises 15 residues. In nucleotides, the CDR3 is TGTGCCAGCAGTTTTGAGTGGCTAGGCACCGGGGAGCTGTTTTTT. Amino acids: CASSFEWLGTGELFF.

This clonotype was picked up a small number of times. The chain uses TRBV6-4 and TRBJ2-3, with TRBD2 matching 7 bases. From germline, CDR1 is MRHNA and CDR2 SNTAGT. The CDR3 contains 14 residues. V shed 6 bases and J 5 bases; nucleotides not matched to a gene: 8. The CDR3 region is CASRGRAGKDTQYF. The DNA for the CDR3 is TGTGCCAGCAGAGGGAGGGCCGGGAAAGATACGCAGTATTTT.

This clonotype was seen more than once but under ten times. The V gene is TRBV29-1, the J gene TRBJ2-7, with 9 bases that match TRBD1. CDR1 SQVTM and CDR2 ANQGSEA come from the germline V gene. The length of the CDR3 is 15 residues. With 6 bases clipped from V and 3 bases from J, the junction kept 12 bases outside the gene matches. CDR3 protein: CSVTRGQGWDYEQYF. The CDR3 bases are TGCAGCGTCACTAGGGGACAGGGTTGGGACTACGAGCAGTACTTC.

This clonotype was counted between two and nine times. V and J are TRBV18 and TRBJ2-7; perhaps TRBD1 as D (6 bases). The germline CDR1 and CDR2 sequences are KGHSH and LQKENI. This CDR3 has 12 residues. The ends were cut back, 5 bases at V and 4 bases at J, with 9 bases in the middle. CDR3 protein: CASSSGQYEQYF. CDR3 in DNA: TGTGCCAGCTCAAGCGGACAGTACGAGCAGTACTTC. Filled out from reference TRBV18 and TRBJ2-7, the complete variable domain reads NAGVMQNPRHLVRRRGQEARLRCSPMKGHSHVYWYRQLPEEGLKFMVYLQKENIIDESGMPKERFSAEFPKEGPSILRIQQVVRGDSAAYFCASSSGQYEQYFGPGTRLTVT.

The V call is TRBV19, the J call TRBJ2-1; a weak D match, TRBD2 (7 bases). Trimming cost V 6 bases and J 7 bases, with 19 bases left between them. The germline V gene encodes CDR1 LNHDA and CDR2 SQIVND (reference sequence). The CDR3 consists of 15 residues. The CDR3 protein is CASSQQGGSGNEQFF. The DNA of the CDR3 is TGTGCCAGTAGCCAACAGGGCGGGAGTGGGAATGAGCAGTTCTTC.

This clonotype occurred many times. The chain is built from TRBV7-2 and TRBJ2-7, with D perhaps TRBD2 (5 bases). The CDR3 sequence is 14 residues long. Trimming took off 4 bases at V and 7 bases at J, with 17 bases between the two ends. CDR1 is SGHTA, CDR2 FQGNSA, per germline. CDR3 DNA: TGTGCCAGCAGCTCTTATTTGGCGGGTCGGGAGCAGTACTTC. Translation: CASSSYLAGREQYF.

The V and J genes are TRBV3-1 and TRBJ1-4; D is unclear. V dropped 1 base and J dropped 4 bases, with 13 bases sitting between them. The CDR3 consists of 16 residues. Germline V CDR1 and CDR2: LGHDT, YNNKEL (reference sequence). In DNA, the CDR3 is TGTGCCAGCAGCCAAGGAGAGTCGAGTCTTAATGAAAAACTGTTTTTT. This sequence encodes CASSQGESSLNEKLFF.